The TCR beta chain described here comes from a study of Graves' ophthalmopathy and Graves' hyperthyroidism. CDR3 regions of TCR beta were amplified from RNA transcripts. Scientists carried out first-round RT-PCR using HTBI primers and then a second-round multiplex PCR. MiXCR, applied by TCRdb to the multiplex PCR reads, yields one record per CDR3 protein. This sample has roughly 380,000 distinct CDR3 sequences, with less than 20% found just once. The germline CDR1 and CDR2 sequences are MDHEN and SYDVKM. The CDR3 length is 15 residues. Trimming stripped 3 bases from V and 6 bases from J, with 15 bases between. This clonotype appeared many times.

This receptor was identified in a woman under 30 with stable Graves' hyperthyroidism. This chain connects TRBV28 to TRBJ1-5; D unresolved. Source material: peripheral blood. The CDR3 region has the DNA TGTGCCAGCAGTTTCGGGCAGGCAAACGCTCAGCCCCAGCATTTT. Its protein is CASSFGQANAQPQHF.